This TCR beta chain was retrieved from a study of blood T cell repertoires in COVID-19. The overall study: The United States, Italy and Spain supplied acute and convalescent COVID-19 samples.

Method: immunoSEQ multiplex PCR; TCRdb's copy keeps in-frame clones and lacks some. The sample lists 150,000 or so clones; about 86% were seen once. V was clipped by 4 bases and J by 0 bases, with 18 bases between them. Per germline, CDR1 GTSNPN and CDR2 SVGIG (reference sequence). The CDR3 runs to 16 residues. The sequence was collected from a man aged 45-65 years who had recovered from COVID-19. Sequences were obtained from PBMCs or T cells enriched from blood (not recorded which). This rearrangement joins TRBV30 to TRBJ1-2, with D unclear. The DNA of the CDR3 is TGTGCCTGGATTAGATCGAATCCTCCCTCTAACTATGGCTACACCTTC. It is translated as CAWIRSNPPSNYGYTF.